Each of the 21 T cell receptor beta chains below was sequenced from the same sample in a study of spatial heterogeneity in lung cancer. Stated time point: sample taken at primary tumor resection. Unsorted samples of tumor, nontumor lung or frozen PBMC had their whole RNA sequenced. TCRdb processed the 5' RACE reads anew with MiXCR; each CDR3 protein has one entry. The sample has 49,000 or so distinct CDR3 sequences; about 12% are singletons. Specimen: PBMCs, collected at surgery. These receptors came from a female donor with early-stage non-small cell lung cancer.

This clonotype was observed a handful of times. The V and J genes are TRBV7-2 and TRBJ2-3; tentatively, D is TRBD2 (5 bases). The CDR3 totals 14 residues. The germline gives CDR1 SGHTA, CDR2 FQGNSA. Trimming took 7 bases from V and 1 from J, leaving 12 bases between them. CDR3 residues: CASTNRGGTDTQYF. The CDR3 coding sequence is TGTGCCAGCACCAATCGGGGAGGCACAGATACGCAGTATTTT.

This clonotype was seen at least ten times. The rearrangement uses TRBV6-2 or TRBV6-3 and TRBJ1-1, with D maybe TRBD1 (6 bases). Germline CDR1 is MNHEY and CDR2 is SVGEGT. The CDR3 totals 15 residues. V lost 7 bases and J 1 base, leaving 16 bases between the germline ends. The CDR3 region is CASIPPGVENTEAFF. The CDR3 coding sequence is TGTGCCAGCATTCCCCCAGGGGTGGAGAACACTGAAGCTTTCTTT.

This clonotype was picked up a small number of times. Here the CDR3 reads CASSQIGGAQETQYF. Here the CDR3 DNA reads TGTGCCAGCAGCCAGATCGGGGGGGCCCAAGAGACCCAGTACTTC. V and J are TRBV5-6 and TRBJ2-5; 8 positions match TRBD2. Unmatched junction bases numbered 6, after V lost 4 bases and J lost 1 base. This CDR3 spans 15 amino acids. Germline V lookup: CDR1 SGHDT, CDR2 YYEEEE.

This clonotype was found a few times. The genes are TRBV7-9 and TRBJ2-7; TRBD1 aligns across 7 bases. The CDR3 sequence is 14 residues long. Trimming at V came to 3 bases and at J to 4 bases, leaving 6 bases not matched to a gene. In germline, CDR1 is SEHNR, CDR2 FQNEAQ (reference sequence). The CDR3 here is CASSLGQRAYEQYF. Here the CDR3 DNA reads TGTGCCAGCAGCTTGGGACAGCGCGCATACGAGCAGTACTTC. Full variable domain (missing parts from reference TRBV7-9 and TRBJ2-7): DTGVSQNPRHKITKRGQNVTFRCDPISEHNRLYWYRQTLGQGPEFLTYFQNEAQLEKSRLLSDRFSAERPKGSFSTLEIQRTEQGDSAMYLCASSLGQRAYEQYFGPGTRLTVT.

This clonotype has ten or more counts. The chain links TRBV20-1 to TRBJ1-3, with D perhaps TRBD1 (5 bases). The CDR3 length is 15 residues. Germline assignment: CDR1 DFQATT and CDR2 SNEGSKA (reference sequence). The V end lost 6 bases, the J end lost 0 bases, and 15 bases lay between the germline ends. CDR3 DNA sequence: TGCAGTGCCAGCCCGGGACTAGACTCTGGAAACACCATATATTTT. It is translated as CSASPGLDSGNTIYF.

This clonotype was seen a few times. This rearrangement joins TRBV19 to TRBJ1-2; D remains ambiguous. Germline CDR1 LNHDA, CDR2 SQIVND (reference sequence). V was shortened by 5 bases and J by 6 bases, with 10 bases between the two germline ends. The length of the CDR3 is 12 residues. The CDR3 sequence: CASSWADDGYTF. CDR3 bases: TGTGCCAGTAGTTGGGCGGATGATGGCTACACCTTC. Together with reference TRBV19 and TRBJ1-2, the CDR3 gives the full variable domain: DGGITQSPKYLFRKEGQNVTLSCEQNLNHDAMYWYRQDPGQGLRLIYYSQIVNDFQKGDIAEGYSVSREKKESFPLTVTSAQKNPTAFYLCASSWADDGYTFGSGTRLTVV.

This clonotype was recorded at least ten times. The chain carries TRBV28 and TRBJ2-2; D not resolved. Germline values: CDR1 MDHEN, CDR2 SYDVKM. The ends were cut back, 8 bases at V and 1 base at J, with 11 bases in the middle. The CDR3 length is 14 residues. The CDR3 nucleotides are TGTGCCAGCCGCTTTAGCAAGAACACCGGGGAGCTGTTTTTT. Translation: CASRFSKNTGELFF. The full variable domain, completed using reference TRBV28 and TRBJ2-2, is DVKVTQSSRYLVKRTGEKVFLECVQDMDHENMFWYRQDPGLGLRLIYFSYDVKMKEKGDIPEGYSVSREKKERFSLILESASTNQTSMYLCASRFSKNTGELFFGEGSRLTVL.

The chain joins TRBV27 to TRBJ1-2; D is perhaps TRBD1 (5 bases). Germline V gene lookup returns CDR1 MNHEY and CDR2 SMNVEV (reference sequence). Deletions cut 2 bases from V and 6 bases from J, with 10 bases between. CDR3 length: 13 residues. The CDR3 DNA is TGTGCCAGCAGTTTAATCGGGGGACATGGCTACACCTTC. This sequence encodes CASSLIGGHGYTF.

The chain recombines TRBV6-5 with TRBJ2-7; unclear D gene. In germline, CDR1 is MNHEY, CDR2 SVGAGI. The CDR3 consists of 13 residues. Between the trimmed V and J ends, which lost 2 bases and 4 bases, there was a span of 9 bases. The CDR3 loop reads CASSYQFGYEQYF. CDR3 DNA: TGTGCCAGCAGTTACCAGTTTGGATACGAGCAGTACTTC.

This clonotype was observed once. With a much larger clone just one base away, this may be a read error. The V gene is TRBV20-1, the J gene TRBJ1-5, with D perhaps TRBD1 (5 bases). The V end was cut by 3 bases, the J end by 6 bases, with 18 bases between. Per the germline V gene, CDR1 is DFQATT and CDR2 is SNEGSKA (reference sequence). This CDR3 spans 15 amino acids. The CDR3 loop is CSARGRCGIGQPQHF. The CDR3 coding sequence is TGCAGTGCTAGGGGGCGGTGTGGCATAGGTCAGCCCCAGCATTTT.

This rearrangement joins TRBV29-1 to TRBJ1-4; D uncertain. The V gene lost 0 bases and the J gene lost 10 bases, with 15 bases spanning the gap. The CDR3 covers 14 residues. Germline lookup yields CDR1 SQVTM and CDR2 ANQGSEA. The CDR3 reads CSVEDSRDTRKLFF. DNA of the CDR3: TGCAGCGTTGAAGATAGCCGTGACACCAGAAAACTGTTTTTT.

Many counts were recorded for this clonotype. The rearrangement links TRBV7-9 to TRBJ1-2; no firm D call. The CDR3 has 12 residues. The V gene lost 5 bases and the J gene lost 8 bases, with 12 bases spanning the gap. Germline V gene sequence: CDR1 SEHNR, CDR2 FQNEAQ (reference sequence). In DNA, the CDR3 is TGTGCCAGCAGCCCCTTAGAGGGAGGCTACACCTTC. Translated, it gives CASSPLEGGYTF.

This clonotype was seen more than once but under ten times. The J gene is TRBJ2-5, the V gene TRBV12-3 or TRBV12-4; 7 nucleotides agree with TRBD1. The CDR3 totals 14 residues. V was clipped by 6 bases and J by 1 base; unmatched bases: 5. The CDR3 DNA follows: TGTGCCAGCAGCCTGGGACAGATCCAAGAGACCCAGTACTTC. Translating gives CASSLGQIQETQYF.

The V gene is TRBV20-1, the J gene TRBJ2-5; D remains ambiguous. This CDR3 region has 13 residues. V was cut by 1 base and J by 1 base, with 7 bases left in between. Per germline, CDR1 DFQATT and CDR2 SNEGSKA (reference sequence). Here the CDR3 reads CSARVPFQETQYF. The CDR3 DNA sequence: TGCAGTGCTAGAGTCCCTTTCCAAGAGACCCAGTACTTC.

This clonotype has a count of ten or more. This chain links TRBV9 with TRBJ2-7, with a tentative D call TRBD1 (6 bases). Germline V gene data show CDR1 as SGDLS and CDR2 as YYNGEE. V lost 3 bases to trimming and J lost 4 bases, with 23 bases between them. This CDR3 comprises 17 residues. In DNA, the CDR3 is TGTGCCAGCAGCGGTTTGGGACAAGGTGGTGGGCCATACGAGCAGTACTTC. Amino acid sequence: CASSGLGQGGGPYEQYF.

This clonotype was seen a handful of times. The chain combines TRBV6-5 with TRBJ1-6; possible D gene TRBD1, 5 bases. V shed 6 bases and J shed 8 bases, with 17 bases lying between them. The CDR3 extends over 15 amino acids. Germline V CDR1 and CDR2: MNHEY, SVGAGI. CDR3 sequence (DNA): TGTGCCAGCAGGAGTACAGGAGGTGGGGATTCACCCCTCCACTTT. This gives the protein CASRSTGGGDSPLHF.

The table lists this clonotype with many counts. J is TRBJ2-5 and V is TRBV5-1, with D perhaps TRBD2 (5 bases). V lost 5 bases, J lost 2 bases, and 10 bases lay in between. The CDR3 extends over 13 amino acids. Germline CDR1 reads SGHRS; CDR2 reads YFSETQ. The CDR3 protein is CASSLRGQETQYF. CDR3 DNA sequence: TGCGCCAGCAGTCTTCGGGGTCAAGAGACCCAGTACTTC.

This chain links TRBV4-2 with TRBJ2-7; D gene uncertain. V was shortened by 0 bases and J by 5 bases, with 8 bases between the two germline ends. Looked up from germline, CDR1 is LGHNA and CDR2 is YNFKEQ. The length of the CDR3 is 13 residues. The CDR3 spells CASSQEGWDEQYF. The CDR3 region has the DNA TGTGCCAGCAGCCAAGAGGGTTGGGACGAGCAGTACTTC.

Notes on this clonotype: This clone may be a read error of a much larger clone one base away. This sequence joins TRBV20-1 and TRBJ2-1, with 8 bases aligning to TRBD1. The V and J ends lost 6 bases and 7 bases, in that order; junction bases with no gene match: 8. Germline assignment: CDR1 DFQATT and CDR2 SNEGSKA (reference sequence). The CDR3 is made up of 13 amino acids. Here the CDR3 reads CSARQGLGNEQFF. As DNA, the CDR3 is TGCAGTGCGAGACAGGGGCTGGGAAATGAGCAGTTCTTC.

This clonotype was seen a few times. The chain employs TRBV5-1 and TRBJ2-3; a weak D match, TRBD1 (5 bases). The CDR3 is 13 residues long. V shed 2 bases and J shed 5 bases, with 9 bases lying between them. CDR1 and CDR2 (germline): SGHRS, YFSETQ. The CDR3 is CASSLWGEDTQYF. CDR3 bases: TGCGCCAGCAGCTTATGGGGCGAAGATACGCAGTATTTT.

This clonotype was found many times. This sequence joins TRBV2 and TRBJ1-4; a weak D match, TRBD1 (5 bases). The CDR3 consists of 18 residues. CDR1 and CDR2 (germline): SNHLY, FYNNEI. Trimming left V 5 bases short and J 0 bases short, with 19 bases between. CDR3 amino acids: CASSSSRGPVSTNEKLFF. DNA for the CDR3: TGTGCCAGCAGTTCGAGTAGGGGTCCGGTATCAACTAATGAAAAACTGTTTTTT.